The present T cell receptor beta chain was sequenced within a study of OX40 agonist ivuxolimab in advanced cancers. Whole-study results and caveats: More expanded clones were seen, on average, in CD8+ T cells than in CD4+.

Some clones are missing from TCRdb's copy, which holds only in-frame ones; the method was immunoSEQ multiplex PCR. Of about 26,000 clones listed, about four fifths are singletons. In regard to this clone: Its antigen is not known.

V lost 3 bases, J lost 0 bases, and 11 bases stayed unmatched. This CDR3 comprises 18 residues. Germline values: CDR1 MGHRA, CDR2 YSYEKL. The material was CD4+ or CD8+ T cells sorted from blood, obtained in a trial of the OX40 agonist ivuxolimab. This sequence joins TRBV4-1 and TRBJ1-1; 9 nucleotides align to TRBD1. The receptor was isolated from an adult with an advanced solid tumor such as melanoma, head and neck, liver or kidney cancer. The CDR3 protein is CASSQGWGQGLMNTEAFF. CDR3 nucleotide sequence: TGCGCCAGCAGCCAGGGGTGGGGACAGGGTCTCATGAACACTGAAGCTTTCTTT.